This T cell receptor (beta chain) was sequenced during a study of blood T cell repertoires in COVID-19. Original processing methods: Reference gene primers were amplified, and this amplification served to estimate nucleated cell counts. TCRdb's table, derived via immunoSEQ multiplex PCR, lists solely in-frame clones and lacks some. V and J calls and clone size follow that table, whereas D and trimming were derived from the DNA. The table records 65,000 to 75,000 clones, 85% to 90% of them present only once. The V gene's germline CDR1 is SGHNT and CDR2 YYREEE (reference sequence). The V segment lost 0 bases and the J segment 0 bases; nucleotides outside the gene matches: 4. This CDR3 is 17 amino acids long.

The TCR originated in a woman aged 45 to 65 with active COVID-19. The chain joins TRBV5-4 to TRBJ2-3; 10 nucleotides agree with TRBD2. Sequenced: peripheral blood. This chain's CDR3 is CASSLGLAGTSTDTQYF. CDR3 bases: TGTGCCAGCAGCTTGGGACTAGCGGGTACTAGCACAGATACGCAGTATTTT.